This TCR beta chain was recorded in a study of cytomegalovirus exposure and HLA in healthy donors listed by TCRdb under 2017. Regarding the study in general: An earlier analysis of some 550 of the donors reported 250 to 300 Gb of sequence data and 100 million to 140 million unique TCR beta sequences from about 200 million T cells. An early release that covered about 600 HLA-typed donors contained 300 to 350 gigabases of sequencing data and around 80 million unique TCR sequences. Donor age, sex, ethnicity and CMV serostatus were compiled alongside the repertoire data. All discovery cohort repertoires had been generated using a single sequencing platform. The number of donors typed differed by locus, with roughly 620-640 for A, B, C, DRB1 and DQB1, over 500 for DQA1, under 610 for DPA1, and some 440 for DPB1. Besides the first cohort of 550 to 750 subjects, a separate validation cohort made up of 120 different subjects was used. Rather than drawing on any new phenotypic data, the later analysis identified candidate immune exposures from TCR beta sequences and the way those sequences occurred across donors. The study was designed to test whether signatures of past pathogen exposure could be identified by cataloging public T cell receptors. To decide whether each TCR beta V gene segment behaved as functional or pseudogenic, an earlier analysis of approximately 590 of the donors relied on high-throughput TCR beta sequencing. The genetic ancestry cluster associated with self-reported Caucasian donors included about 81% of the roughly 380 genotyped donors. In a later analysis, previously published TCR beta repertoires from 600 to 850 donors were re-analyzed and high-resolution HLA genotyping was added so that TCR occurrence patterns could be studied. Because of strong linkage in the cohort, four or five DR-DQ haplotypes were treated as single units for association and clustering. HLA typing covered class I and class II loci at four-digit resolution. Using immunosequencing, the study profiled T cell repertoires from some 670 subjects and related those repertoires to cytomegalovirus serostatus. Across approximately 400 genotyped donors of the cohort, an average of roughly 250,000 unique TCR beta nucleotide sequences per donor were sequenced, and around 20% of those sequences were non-productive. Genome-wide SNP genotypes for about three fifths of the 666 donors were used in a later genetic analysis, which treated that subset as a discovery cohort. To predict cytomegalovirus infection status, the study combined high-throughput TCR immunosequencing, statistical association of individual TCRs with disease status, and machine learning. Results the study describes overall, beyond this receptor: A later analysis reported that several top co-occurrence clusters appeared linked to parvovirus B19, influenza, CMV and Epstein-Barr virus. In vitro tests confirmed that a few of the cytomegalovirus-associated TCR beta chains recognize cytomegalovirus antigens. The 87-base-pair reads could not distinguish some IMGT-functional V segments, including TRBV6-2 and TRBV6-3, so those segments were excluded. Linkage disequilibrium might explain the correlated functional status among segregating V segments, but an unknown experimental factor could not be excluded. When HLA alleles, especially DR and DQ, strongly co-occurred, attributing TCR associations to individual alleles was difficult. A further reported finding was that TCR beta sequences accurately predicted the HLA-A and HLA-B alleles for most subjects in the first cohort. According to a later analysis, TCR association rates differed among HLA loci, with DRB1 alleles showing the most associated TCRs and HLA-C alleles showing the fewest. Only TCR beta chains were sequenced in this cohort, and the absence of alpha or paired-chain data limited detectable features. It was suggested by the authors that the approach could potentially be generalized to other disease states and immunological phenotypes. Most TCR sequences were seen in very few donors, while some public TCRs were found in many individuals. Seventeen rarely observed V segments, including chromosome 9 orphons, were excluded from the earlier analysis of approximately 500 of the donors because counts were too low. A cluster of highly shared sequence variants was judged likely to be a technical artifact of the sequencing pipeline. In a later genetic analysis, fewer N-insertions in productive TCRs were reported among donors in an Asian-associated ancestry cluster than the 666-donor mean. Because HLA typing was missing for some donors at each locus, association tests included only the typed subset. According to a later analysis, most CMV-associated TCR beta chains appeared to be HLA-restricted, and the HLA associations seemed to be driven largely by CMV exposure. Sequencing depth was assumed to be roughly uniform across donors in the presence/absence analyses, though that assumption may not hold. For the cohort, immune exposure information was limited to CMV serostatus. In an earlier analysis of 450 to 750 of the donors, most TCR beta V segments appeared in productive rearrangements about 87% or about 30% of the time, broadly matching IMGT annotations. V-gene and J-gene trimming of TCR beta chains was associated with a missense DCLRE1C variant in a later genetic analysis, and the association was replicated in an independent cohort. In a later analysis, HLA-associated TCR beta chains were found to be more clonally expanded and to have lower generation probabilities than equally common non-associated chains. The study listed 150 to 200 TCR beta chains as associated with cytomegalovirus. The classifier was reported to diagnose cytomegalovirus status with high specificity and sensitivity in both the original and validation cohorts. At a false discovery rate of 0.05, a later analysis linked under 20,000 TCR beta sequences to specific HLA alleles.

The cohort consisted of 600 or so healthy bone marrow donors. At the time of sampling, every cohort member was nominally healthy, though immune exposures that went unrecorded were likely present. The donor was CMV seropositive and belonged to the group of 250 to 300 seropositive cohort members. Every donor gave a peripheral blood sample, and the peripheral blood mononuclear cells from that sample were used for TCR beta sequencing. The Qiagen DNeasy Blood Extraction Kit was used to extract genomic DNA from the blood cell samples. Library preparation was by the immunoSEQ multiplex PCR assay. A mixture of 60 forward primers for TCR Vbeta segments and 13 reverse primers for TCR Jbeta segments was used in the multiplex PCR. Amplification of the CDR3 region of rearranged TCR beta genes was performed with a multiplex PCR assay on genomic DNA. Amplified TCR beta libraries were sequenced as 87-base-pair reads on the Illumina HiSeq System. In the authors' own workflow: In a later analysis, tens of millions of unique TCR beta chains were counted across the 650 to 750 repertoires, and approximately 11 million of these chains were shared by at least two donors. A nearest-neighbor algorithm error-corrected the raw reads and collapsed the reads into unique sequences, merging closely related sequences to remove PCR and sequencing errors. Alignment of CDR3 sequences to IMGT reference sequences was used to assign V, D and J gene segments. For a sequence to be retained, a match of at least six nucleotides to both a V gene segment and a J gene segment was required. Rearrangements were called productive when the CDR3 lacked stop codons and stayed in frame with V and J; all others were non-productive. CDR3 was defined by IMGT convention, running from the second conserved V-encoded cysteine to the conserved J-encoded phenylalanine. Sequences without an unambiguous match to a single V gene segment were excluded from the earlier analysis of several hundred of the donors. In an earlier analysis of several hundred of the donors, a V segment was called functional when productive rearrangements were above 56.7%, and segregating when the standard deviation between donors exceeded 5%. A statistical classification framework was built for diagnosing cytomegalovirus status from the catalog of TCR beta chain sequences. In a later analysis, TCR nucleotide sequences were compared against IMGT/GENE-DB human TR gene sequences so that V and J genes could be assigned. In a later analysis, CDR3 sequences and most-parsimonious VDJ recombination scenarios were assigned using the TCRdist pipeline. In a later analysis, each TCR beta chain was defined by its CDR3 amino acid sequence together with its V-gene family, and reads without a unique V-gene family were excluded. A later analysis removed roughly 590 highly shared, low-generation-probability nucleotide sequences to deal with suspected cross-contamination and a sequencing artifact. A later analysis calculated a clonal expansion index for each public chain from normalized within-repertoire ranks of inferred template counts. Generation probabilities in a later analysis came from a VDJ recombination model fitted to out-of-frame rearrangements, and those results were checked against IGoR. Hypergeometric tests were used in a later analysis to score TCR-TCR, TCR-HLA and TCR-CMV co-occurrence, with a repertoire-size bias correction applied to the TCR pairs. False discovery rates were estimated in a later analysis by permuting HLA or CMV assignments 20 times. In a later analysis, co-occurring TCRs were grouped with DBSCAN, and TCRdist sequence similarity was added when clustering was performed within HLA-allele-positive subsets. Co-occurrence clustering excluded repertoires with fewer than 30,000 or more than 120,000 public chains, plus five with anomalous nucleotide sharing. In its TCRdb copy, this immuneACCESS table keeps in-frame sequences only and misses some clones. Where compared with another copy, unresolved V genes explain less than half of these, and the others have no known cause. That table gives V, J and clone size, and the DNA gave D and trimming. Across this sample there are approximately 120,000 clones, with approximately 70% seen only once. The ten top clones hold roughly 5.9% of the sample.

The junction carries 17 bases between V and J, which are trimmed by 6 bases and 5 bases respectively. Based on the germline V gene, the CDR1 and CDR2 sequences are SNHLY and FYNNEI. The CDR3 goes from the cysteine to the phenylalanine over 15 residues. Just the 45-base CDR3 DNA is kept, in frame starting at base 1. This clone is a singleton in its sample. Its target antigen remains unknown. It has no much larger one-base neighbor in the sample; base qualities were not kept. This receptor was identified in a woman in her 70s in good health and CMV-seropositive. The chain is encoded by TRBV2 joined to TRBJ2-1; the D segment could be TRBD1, given 5 matching bases. Source material: PBMCs. The nucleotide sequence reads TGTGCCAGCAGAGAACAGGTTGCCTCAGACAATGAGCAGTTCTTC. This encodes CASREQVASDNEQFF.